The 18 T cell receptor beta chains given below trace back to one sample, sequenced in a study of T cell responses to AZD1222 COVID-19 vaccine. The method was immunoSEQ multiplex PCR; TCRdb's version includes in-frame clones alone and lacks a portion of them. The sample gives approximately 13,000 clones, approximately 80% of which show up once; around 39% is in the top ten. The sample consisted of peripheral blood, taken 28 days after the second AZD1222 dose. These receptors were taken from an adult who received the AZD1222 COVID-19 vaccine.

This clone was counted a few times. The rearrangement links TRBV13 to TRBJ2-7, with TRBD2 matching 10 bases. Germline V CDR1 and CDR2: PRHDT, FYEKMQ (reference sequence). Trimming at V came to 0 bases and at J to 3 bases, leaving 8 bases not matched to a gene. The CDR3 is made up of 17 amino acids. In DNA, the CDR3 is TGTGCCAGCAGCTTAGGCCTAATGACTAGCGGGCACTACGAGCAGTACTTC. This translates into CASSLGLMTSGHYEQYF.

This clone was counted once. This chain links TRBV19 with TRBJ1-5; D gene uncertain. The ends were cut back, 3 bases at V and 1 base at J, with 13 bases in the middle. Germline CDR1 reads LNHDA; CDR2 reads SQIVND (reference sequence). This CDR3 contains 16 residues. CDR3 coding DNA: TGTGCCAGTAGTATCTCAGAAATTCACAGCAATCAGCCCCAGCATTTT. Protein sequence: CASSISEIHSNQPQHF.

This clone is medium-sized within its sample. Other DNA sequences in the sample encode the same CDR3. The rearrangement links TRBV11-1 to TRBJ2-2, with TRBD1 as a possible D gene (6 bases). With 5 bases removed from V and 5 bases from J, the gap between germline ends came to 12 bases. There are 14 residues in the CDR3. Germline values: CDR1 SGHAT, CDR2 FQDESV (reference sequence). The CDR3 sequence is CASSHRDGTGELFF. The DNA of the CDR3 is TGTGCCAGCAGCCACAGGGACGGAACCGGGGAGCTGTTTTTT.

The chain has TRBV2 and TRBJ2-3; 7 nucleotides match TRBD2. V dropped 6 bases and J dropped 2; count of bases not matched to a gene: 2. The germline gives CDR1 SNHLY, CDR2 FYNNEI. CDR3 length: 13 residues. The CDR3 bases are TGTGCCAGCAGCCGGGACTACACAGATACGCAGTATTTT. Translation gives CASSRDYTDTQYF.

The chain has TRBV29-1 and TRBJ2-1; D is ambiguous. V was pared by 5 bases and J by 5 bases, with 16 bases between. Germline CDR1 reads SQVTM; CDR2 reads ANQGSEA. This CDR3 is 14 amino acids long. Here the CDR3 DNA reads TGCAGCGTTTCAAGGGCCTCCCACGACAATGAGCAGTTCTTC. This gives the protein CSVSRASHDNEQFF.

This sequence joins TRBV12-3 or TRBV12-4 and TRBJ2-5, with TRBD2 matching over 7 bases. V lost 0 bases to trimming and J lost 5 bases; unmatched junction nucleotides: 0. CDR3 length: 13 residues. The CDR3 nucleotides are TGTGCCAGCAGTTTAGCGGGGGGGGAGACCCAGTACTTC. This encodes CASSLAGGETQYF.

The chain joins TRBV7-8 to TRBJ2-7; unclear D gene. The ends were cut back, 6 bases at V and 4 bases at J, with 13 bases in the middle. Germline values: CDR1 SGHVS, CDR2 FQNEAQ. The CDR3 contains 13 residues. In nucleotides, the CDR3 is TGTGCCAGCAGTCCGTTTGGCGGTTACGAGCAGTACTTC. It encodes CASSPFGGYEQYF.

This sequence joins TRBV25-1 and TRBJ1-3; D call uncertain. Germline V CDR1 and CDR2: MGHDK, SYGVNS. Trimming pared 5 bases from V and 0 bases from J, leaving 8 bases between. The CDR3 is 14 residues long. Written as DNA, the CDR3 is TGTGCCAGCAGTCTCGGGTCCTCTGGAAACACCATATATTTT. Residues: CASSLGSSGNTIYF. The variable domain in full, completed from reference TRBV25-1 and TRBJ1-3, reads EADIYQTPRYLVIGTGKKITLECSQTMGHDKMYWYQQDPGMELHLIHYSYGVNSTEKGDLSSESTVSRIRTEHFPLTLESARPSHTSQYLCASSLGSSGNTIYFGEGSWLTVV.

The J gene is TRBJ1-5, the V gene TRBV28; TRBD1 agrees at 8 bases. The J segment lost 5 bases and the V segment lost 4 bases, leaving 13 bases of the junction unmatched. This CDR3 comprises 17 residues. CDR1 MDHEN and CDR2 SYDVKM come from the germline V gene. The CDR3 DNA is TGTGCCAGCAGTTCCACCTTGTCAGGGGGCGGCGATCAGCCCCAGCATTTT. It specifies CASSSTLSGGGDQPQHF.

The rearrangement joins TRBV6-5 to TRBJ1-5; no definite D call. Deletions cut 7 bases from V and 4 bases from J, with 11 bases between. The length of the CDR3 is 13 residues. Germline V CDR1 and CDR2: MNHEY, SVGAGI. The CDR3 sequence is CASTSQSNQPQHF. CDR3 in DNA: TGTGCCAGCACCTCACAATCAAATCAGCCCCAGCATTTT.

The V gene is TRBV12-3 or TRBV12-4, the J gene TRBJ2-7; D might be TRBD1 (5 bases). CDR3 size: 13 residues. V was cut by 8 bases and J by 0 bases, with 11 bases left in between. The CDR3 DNA follows: TGTGCCAGCCGACAGTCCCCCTCCTACGAGCAGTACTTC. Translating gives CASRQSPSYEQYF.

This clone has just one count. The CDR3 nucleotides are TGTGCCAGCTCCCCAGCATACACAGGAAACTCTGGAAACACCATATATTTT. It codes for CASSPAYTGNSGNTIYF. The V and J genes are TRBV18 and TRBJ1-3; possibly TRBD1 for D (5 bases). Germline loops: CDR1 KGHSH, CDR2 LQKENI. V was trimmed by 6 bases and J by 0 bases, leaving 18 bases between them. The CDR3 has 17 amino acids.

CDR3 region: CASRNGGSYEQYF. The CDR3 bases are TGTGCCAGCAGAAATGGGGGTTCCTACGAGCAGTACTTC. The rearrangement uses TRBV28 and TRBJ2-7; the D call may be TRBD1 or TRBD2 (5 bases each). Trimming removed 6 bases from V and 1 base from J, with 10 bases in between. This CDR3 is built from 13 residues. In germline, CDR1 is MDHEN, CDR2 SYDVKM.

The table lists this clone with a few counts. The J gene is TRBJ2-7, the V gene TRBV14; no reliable D call. Germline V CDR1 and CDR2: SGHDN, FVKESK. V was pared by 0 bases and J by 1 base, with 7 bases between. This CDR3 region has 14 residues. The CDR3 sequence: CASSQETLSYEQYF. In nucleotides, the CDR3 is TGTGCCAGCAGCCAAGAGACCCTATCCTACGAGCAGTACTTC. Looking up the rest from reference TRBV14 and TRBJ2-7 gives the full variable domain: EAGVTQFPSHSVIEKGQTVTLRCDPISGHDNLYWYRRVMGKEIKFLLHFVKESKQDESGMPNNRFLAERTGGTYSTLKVQPAELEDSGVYFCASSQETLSYEQYFGPGTRLTVT.

This clone has a single count. The chain recombines TRBV6-2 or TRBV6-3 with TRBJ1-2, with D possibly being TRBD1 (6 bases). V was shortened by 5 bases and J by 4 bases, with 11 bases between the two germline ends. Germline lookup yields CDR1 MNHEY and CDR2 SVGEGT. The CDR3 is 13 residues long. The CDR3 DNA follows: TGTGCCAGCAGTCTGACAGGAGCCTATGGCTACACCTTC. Translation gives CASSLTGAYGYTF.

The rearrangement joins TRBV6-5 to TRBJ2-1; D remains ambiguous. The V end lost 0 bases, the J end lost 2 bases, and 5 bases lay between the germline ends. Germline CDR1 reads MNHEY; CDR2 reads SVGAGI. The CDR3 consists of 14 residues. The CDR3 nucleotides read TGTGCCAGCAGTTACTCGAGGACCTACAATGAGCAGTTCTTC. Its protein product is CASSYSRTYNEQFF.

This clone appeared a few times. The chain links TRBV3-1 (or the pseudogene TRBV3-2) to TRBJ2-5; D unresolved. The V and J ends lost 8 bases and 1 base respectively, with 8 bases between them. Germline assignment: CDR1 LGHDT and CDR2 YNNKEL (reference sequence). CDR3 length equals 12 residues. CDR3 sequence reads: CASAISQETQYF. The CDR3 nucleotides are TGTGCCAGCGCGATTTCCCAAGAGACCCAGTACTTC.

The V and J genes are TRBV28 and TRBJ2-2, with D possibly being TRBD2 (6 bases). The CDR3 totals 14 residues. Per germline, CDR1 MDHEN and CDR2 SYDVKM. V lost 6 bases and J 7 bases, leaving 15 bases between the germline ends. The CDR3 is CASRLAGLFGELFF. The CDR3 DNA reads as TGTGCCAGCAGGTTGGCGGGACTTTTCGGGGAGCTGTTTTTT. The entire variable domain, with the rest obtained from reference TRBV28 and TRBJ2-2, is as follows: DVKVTQSSRYLVKRTGEKVFLECVQDMDHENMFWYRQDPGLGLRLIYFSYDVKMKEKGDIPEGYSVSREKKERFSLILESASTNQTSMYLCASRLAGLFGELFFGEGSRLTVL.